This TCR beta chain appears in the sequencing data of a study of control samples from healthy donors and cancer patients. Germline V gene sequence: CDR1 LNHNV, CDR2 YYDKDF (reference sequence). V shed 0 bases and J shed 5 bases, with 10 bases lying between them. The CDR3 has 14 residues. Sequencing used immunoSEQ multiplex PCR; TCRdb keeps in-frame clones, though not all of them. Of 95,000 to 150,000 clones listed, around 87% are singletons. This chain uses TRBV15 with TRBJ1-1; D not certain. Sequenced input: blood. The clonotype comes from a man aged 60-69 years in good health. The CDR3 coding sequence is TGTGCCACCAGCAGAGATGAGGTTAGGACTGAAGCTTTCTTT. Residues: CATSRDEVRTEAFF.